This is a list of T cell receptor beta chains from one sample in a study of T cell responses to AZD1222 COVID-19 vaccine. Profiled with immunoSEQ multiplex PCR; TCRdb holds only in-frame clones, not every one. The profile covers about 260,000 clones, with 85% to 95% appearing a single time and roughly 0.6% taken by the ten largest. The sequenced sample was peripheral blood, obtained on day 0 of AZD1222 vaccination. These receptor sequences come from an adult in good health. Both conserved end residues are part of each CDR3. Fields, in order: J gene, V gene, D gene, clone size, CDR3 DNA, CDR3 protein. A D gene is named only where the DNA matches it firmly. The size entry is marked missing in some rows and otherwise reads once, few, many or a size class.

J gene: TRBJ2-7; V gene: TRBV1; D gene: -; clone size: -; CDR3 DNA: TGCACCCTTGGCTGGCAGTACTTC; CDR3 protein: CTLGWQYF
J gene: TRBJ1-1; V gene: TRBV29-1; D gene: -; clone size: -; CDR3 DNA: TGCAGCGTTGAAGGCCTCGCCCTTGAGGGCGCTGAAGCTTTCTTT; CDR3 protein: CSVEGLALEGAEAFF
J gene: TRBJ2-3; V gene: TRBV5-1; D gene: -; clone size: -; CDR3 DNA: TGCGCCAGCAGCTTGGTTTTGAGGGACACAGATACGCAGTATTTT; CDR3 protein: CASSLVLRDTDTQYF
J gene: TRBJ2-1; V gene: TRBV9; D gene: TRBD2; clone size: -; CDR3 DNA: TGTGCCAGCAGCTCCCAGTGGGCGGGGGTAAATGAGCAGTTCTTC; CDR3 protein: CASSSQWAGVNEQFF
J gene: TRBJ1-5; V gene: TRBV2; D gene: -; clone size: -; CDR3 DNA: TGTGCCAGCAGTGACCCCAGGGGAAATCAGCCCCAGCATTTT; CDR3 protein: CASSDPRGNQPQHF
J gene: TRBJ1-4; V gene: TRBV7-9; D gene: -; clone size: -; CDR3 DNA: TGTGCCAGCAGACCGTTCCGGGGGACCGTCGTTGCAACTAATGAAAAACTGTTTTTT; CDR3 protein: CASRPFRGTVVATNEKLFF
J gene: TRBJ1-6; V gene: TRBV9; D gene: -; clone size: -; CDR3 DNA: TGTGCCAGCAGCGTCGGACAGCCTAATTCACCCCTCCACTTT; CDR3 protein: CASSVGQPNSPLHF
J gene: TRBJ1-5; V gene: TRBV5-5; D gene: -; clone size: once; CDR3 DNA: TGTGCCAGCAGCCCCTCCTCGGGACTTATTAGCAATCAGCCCCAGCATTTT; CDR3 protein: CASSPSSGLISNQPQHF
J gene: TRBJ2-7; V gene: TRBV27; D gene: -; clone size: -; CDR3 DNA: TGTGCCAGCGGGCGAACGGGGGCCTACGAGCAGTACTTC; CDR3 protein: CASGRTGAYEQYF
J gene: TRBJ2-1; V gene: TRBV28; D gene: -; clone size: -; CDR3 DNA: TGTGCCAGCAGTTGGGGGACACCCTCCTACAATGAGCAGTTCTTC; CDR3 protein: CASSWGTPSYNEQFF
J gene: TRBJ1-5; V gene: TRBV7-2; D gene: TRBD1; clone size: -; CDR3 DNA: TGTGCCAGCAGCCGGGGACAGGGGGGAAGCAAGCCCCAGCATTTT; CDR3 protein: CASSRGQGGSKPQHF
J gene: TRBJ2-7; V gene: TRBV19; D gene: TRBD1; clone size: -; CDR3 DNA: TGTGCCAGTAGTTCTAGACAGGGTGGGCATTGGGAGCAGTACTTC; CDR3 protein: CASSSRQGGHWEQYF
J gene: TRBJ1-5; V gene: TRBV5-6; D gene: -; clone size: -; CDR3 DNA: TGTGCCAGCAGCTTATCACAGGGACGGCGCAATCAGCCCCAGCATTTT; CDR3 protein: CASSLSQGRRNQPQHF
J gene: TRBJ1-1; V gene: TRBV5-6; D gene: -; clone size: -; CDR3 DNA: TGTGCCAGCAGCTTCGGGATCGGAGGCACTGAAGCTTTCTTT; CDR3 protein: CASSFGIGGTEAFF
J gene: TRBJ2-2; V gene: TRBV6-6; D gene: -; clone size: -; CDR3 DNA: TGTGCCAGCAGCTCCGGGACTCATACCGGGGAGCTGTTTTTT; CDR3 protein: CASSSGTHTGELFF
J gene: TRBJ2-2; V gene: TRBV27; D gene: TRBD1; clone size: -; CDR3 DNA: TGTGCCAGCAGTTTATCGACCGGGACAGGGCCCACCGGGGAGCTGTTTTTT; CDR3 protein: CASSLSTGTGPTGELFF
J gene: TRBJ2-5; V gene: TRBV18; D gene: TRBD1; clone size: -; CDR3 DNA: TGTGCCAGCTCGCCCGGGACAGGGGCAGAAGAGACCCAGTACTTC; CDR3 protein: CASSPGTGAEETQYF
J gene: TRBJ2-7; V gene: TRBV24-1; D gene: -; clone size: few; CDR3 DNA: TGTGCCACCAGTCTGGGGGGAATTCCCTACGAGCAGTACTTC; CDR3 protein: CATSLGGIPYEQYF
J gene: TRBJ1-5; V gene: TRBV27; D gene: TRBD1; clone size: -; CDR3 DNA: TGTGCCAGCGGTCTTTCCCTTACCCCAGGGGGACAGCCCCAGCATTTT; CDR3 protein: CASGLSLTPGGQPQHF
J gene: TRBJ2-7; V gene: TRBV6-2/TRBV6-3; D gene: -; clone size: -; CDR3 DNA: TGTGCCAGCAGTACCCTTGGGTACGAGCAGTACTTC; CDR3 protein: CASSTLGYEQYF
J gene: TRBJ1-1; V gene: TRBV28; D gene: TRBD1; clone size: once; CDR3 DNA: TGTGCCAGCAGTCCCCCAGGGGGTCCGTCGTTTGGGTTT; CDR3 protein: CASSPPGGPSFGF
J gene: TRBJ2-7; V gene: TRBV5-8; D gene: -; clone size: -; CDR3 DNA: TGTGCCAGCAGCTCGGGCGGATCCTACGAGCAGTACTTC; CDR3 protein: CASSSGGSYEQYF